This TCR beta chain was captured in a study of blood T cell repertoires in COVID-19. Profiling relied on immunoSEQ multiplex PCR, and the TCRdb table lists in-frame clones only, not all of them. Of fewer than 250,000 clones listed, approximately 88% are singletons. Participant-reported clinical history was the basis for cohort assignment. Germline lookup yields CDR1 SGHTA and CDR2 FQGNSA. This CDR3 comprises 13 residues. Trimming took 8 bases from V and 2 from J, leaving 12 bases between them. The V and J genes are TRBV7-2 and TRBJ1-2, with D tentatively TRBD1 (6 bases). Sequencing used PBMCs or T cells enriched from blood (not recorded which). This clonotype was sampled from a woman aged 25-40 years with acute COVID-19. This CDR3 reads CASQGRGNYGYTF. The CDR3 bases are TGTGCCAGCCAGGGGCGAGGAAACTATGGCTACACCTTC.